The 10 T cell receptor beta chains in this list originate from one sample, sequenced in a study of T cell responses to AZD1222 COVID-19 vaccine. Profiled with immunoSEQ multiplex PCR; TCRdb holds only in-frame clones, not every one. The repertoire holds tens of thousands of clones, with 70% to 90% as singletons. The specimen was peripheral blood, collected on day 0 of AZD1222 vaccination. Receptor source: an adult in good health.

The V and J genes are TRBV7-8 and TRBJ1-2; 7 nucleotides align to TRBD1. Losses at the gene ends were 4 bases for V and 4 bases for J; bases not matched to a gene: 3. CDR1 is SGHVS, CDR2 FQNEAQ, per germline. The CDR3 sequence is 13 residues long. The CDR3 nucleotides are TGTGCCAGCAGCTCAGGACAGGTCTATGGCTACACCTTC. Amino acid sequence: CASSSGQVYGYTF.

This clone appeared a few times. The chain couples TRBV5-4 to TRBJ1-1, with 12 bases aligning to TRBD1. This CDR3 spans 13 amino acids. The ends lost 6 bases at V and 10 bases at J; junction bases unmatched: 7. In germline, CDR1 is SGHNT, CDR2 YYREEE (reference sequence). CDR3 DNA sequence: TGTGCCAGCAACCCGGGACAGGGGGCGCGAGCTTTCTTT. Protein sequence: CASNPGQGARAFF.

The rearrangement links TRBV12-3 or TRBV12-4 to TRBJ2-3; 7 bases fit TRBD2. This CDR3 has 13 residues. Trimming cost V 4 bases and J 3 bases; bases outside gene matches: 1. The CDR3 sequence: CASSWGGTDTQYF. In DNA form, the CDR3 reads TGTGCCAGCAGTTGGGGAGGGACAGATACGCAGTATTTT.

A few counts support this clone. The chain carries TRBV7-9 and TRBJ2-3; tentatively, D is TRBD1 (6 bases). The CDR3 totals 14 residues. Germline V gives CDR1 SEHNR, CDR2 FQNEAQ (reference sequence). The V gene lost 2 bases and the J gene lost 6 bases, with 12 bases spanning the gap. The CDR3 here is CASSLLGRGDTQYF. The CDR3 nucleotides are TGTGCCAGCAGCTTACTAGGAAGGGGGGATACGCAGTATTTT.

With respect to this clone: This may come from a read error, since a much larger clone is one base off. The rearrangement uses TRBV27 and TRBJ2-5; no clear D. Germline values: CDR1 MNHEY, CDR2 SMNVEV (reference sequence). The CDR3 is 13 amino acids. Trimming pared 3 bases from V and 1 base from J, leaving 6 bases between. CDR3 sequence (DNA): TGTGCCAGCAGTTTCGCCTCCCAAGAGACCCAGTACTTC. It specifies CASSFASQETQYF.

The count of this clone is one. The V call is TRBV3-1 (or the pseudogene TRBV3-2), the J call TRBJ2-7; 7 positions agree with TRBD2. The CDR3 covers 17 residues. Germline V gene lookup returns CDR1 LGHDT and CDR2 YNNKEL (reference sequence). The V and J ends lost 1 base and 0 bases, in that order; junction bases with no gene match: 9. CDR3: CASSQGLAGRVSYEQYF. Written as DNA, the CDR3 is TGTGCCAGCAGCCAAGGACTAGCAGGCCGGGTCTCCTACGAGCAGTACTTC.

V and J are TRBV5-1 and TRBJ1-1; 8 positions match TRBD1. In germline, CDR1 is SGHRS, CDR2 YFSETQ. The ends lost 0 bases at V and 8 bases at J; junction bases unmatched: 9. The length of the CDR3 is 15 residues. The CDR3 spells CASSLEGRGLREAFF. The CDR3 coding sequence is TGCGCCAGCAGCTTGGAGGGCAGGGGGCTAAGGGAAGCTTTCTTT.

Only one count was recorded for this clone. The genes are TRBV12-3 or TRBV12-4 and TRBJ1-5; no reliable D call. The CDR3 runs to 12 residues. Trimming removed 4 bases from V and 6 bases from J, with 7 bases in between. The CDR3 region is CASSYSSQPQHF. DNA of the CDR3: TGTGCCAGCAGTTACTCAAGTCAGCCCCAGCATTTT.

This chain's CDR3 is CASSLVLGHDASGKQFF. The CDR3 DNA sequence: TGTGCCAGCAGCTTAGTTCTCGGACATGACGCTTCGGGTAAGCAGTTCTTC. The rearrangement links TRBV7-2 to TRBJ2-1, with TRBD1 as a possible D gene (5 bases). V was trimmed by 1 base and J by 11 bases, leaving 24 bases between them. The germline CDR1 and CDR2 sequences are SGHTA and FQGNSA. The CDR3 extends over 17 amino acids.

In its sample, this clone was seen once. The genes are TRBV6-6 and TRBJ2-3; perhaps D is TRBD1 or TRBD2 (5 bases each). The CDR3 extends over 14 amino acids. Deletions cut 6 bases from V and 6 bases from J, with 16 bases between. CDR1 and CDR2 (germline): MNHNY, SVGAGI (reference sequence). The CDR3 sequence is CASSPGARRDTQYF. DNA of the CDR3: TGTGCCAGCAGCCCCGGGGCCCGAAGGGATACGCAGTATTTT.